One sample yielded the 18 T cell receptor beta chains listed below, sequenced in a study of identical twins (dated by TCRdb to about 2016). The library relied on 5' RACE. The sequencing machine was an Illumina HiSeq 2000. TCRdb itself trimmed the public reads at Q25 with fastp, ran MiXCR and retained productive beta chains. Rows with a matching CDR3 protein are joined into one entry that keeps the most common DNA and genes. The sample records hundreds of thousands of distinct CDR3 sequences, approximately 7.9% of which are singletons. The ten most abundant clones make up about 5.6% of the sample. These data are also associated with another study on yellow fever vaccine responses in identical twins.

Input material: CD8+ T cells sorted from blood. The origin of the receptors is a woman aged 18-29 years in good health.

This clonotype has a count of ten or more. The J gene is TRBJ2-3, the V gene TRBV20-1; unclear D gene. This CDR3 has 11 amino acids. Trimming shortened V by 2 bases and J by 6 bases, and 6 bases separated the two germline ends. Germline CDR1 DFQATT, CDR2 SNEGSKA (reference sequence). The CDR3 reads CSARLTDTQYF. DNA for the CDR3: TGCAGTGCTAGATTAACGGATACGCAGTATTTT.

The chain links TRBV7-9 to TRBJ2-3, with D perhaps matching TRBD2 (5 bases). Germline lookup yields CDR1 SEHNR and CDR2 FQNEAQ (reference sequence). Trimming stripped 5 bases from V and 0 bases from J, with 9 bases between. The CDR3 spans 14 residues. In DNA form, the CDR3 reads TGTGCCAGCAGCCGCAGGAGGAGCACAGATACGCAGTATTTT. Amino acids: CASSRRRSTDTQYF.

In its sample, this clonotype was seen many times. The chain carries TRBV5-1 and TRBJ2-1, with D tentatively TRBD2 (5 bases). CDR3 size: 16 residues. The germline V and J ends were trimmed by 2 bases and 2 bases, with 14 bases remaining between them. Germline V lookup: CDR1 SGHRS, CDR2 YFSETQ. DNA of the CDR3: TGCGCCAGCAGCTTTTATAGGGTGGGAGCCTACAATGAGCAGTTCTTC. Its protein product is CASSFYRVGAYNEQFF.

The genes are TRBV12-3 or TRBV12-4 and TRBJ2-3; D remains ambiguous. V was cut by 5 bases and J by 1 base, with 22 bases left in between. The CDR3 is 18 residues long. The CDR3 region is CASSPPSRLDLGTDTQYF. CDR3 nucleotides: TGTGCCAGCAGTCCCCCGTCCCGACTCGATCTGGGCACAGATACGCAGTATTTT.

This chain links TRBV6-2 or TRBV6-3 with TRBJ2-4; perhaps TRBD1 as D (6 bases). V lost 5 bases, J lost 4 bases, and 12 bases lay in between. The CDR3 runs to 14 residues. Germline CDR1 reads MNHEY; CDR2 reads SVGEGT. In DNA form, the CDR3 reads TGTGCCAGCAGTGCGTTACAGGGAAAAAACATTCAGTACTTC. Translation: CASSALQGKNIQYF.

A few counts support this clonotype. This rearrangement joins TRBV5-1 to TRBJ1-3; TRBD1 matches at 8 bases. CDR3 length equals 17 residues. CDR1 and CDR2 from the germline V gene are SGHRS and YFSETQ. The V gene end was trimmed by 4 bases and the J gene end by 2 bases; junction bases not matched to a gene: 11. The chain's CDR3 is CASSGGPRDRTGNTIYF. DNA of the CDR3: TGCGCCAGCAGCGGCGGACCGCGGGACAGGACTGGAAACACCATATATTTT.

This clonotype turned up a few times. V is TRBV24-1 and J is TRBJ1-2, with D possibly TRBD1 on 5 matching bases. The CDR3 extends over 17 amino acids. The V gene's germline CDR1 is KGHDR and CDR2 SFDVKD. Trimming pared 3 bases from V and 6 bases from J, leaving 22 bases between. The CDR3 nucleotides read TGTGCCACCAGTGATACCGCGGGGGGTCCGGGTATGGATGGCTACACCTTC. Its translation: CATSDTAGGPGMDGYTF.

The rearrangement links TRBV4-2 to TRBJ2-1; either TRBD1 or TRBD2 may supply D (5 bases each). Trimming removed 2 bases at V and 6 bases at J, with 11 bases between. The CDR3 has 14 residues. Germline CDR1 is LGHNA and CDR2 is YNFKEQ. CDR3 sequence (DNA): TGTGCCAGCAGCCAATCGAGGGGATCCAATGAGCAGTTCTTC. The encoded protein is CASSQSRGSNEQFF.

This clonotype occurred many times. The chain employs TRBV5-1 and TRBJ2-1; 10 bases line up with TRBD2. CDR3 length: 17 amino acids. The V segment lost 2 bases and the J segment 5 bases; nucleotides outside the gene matches: 10. CDR1 and CDR2 (germline): SGHRS, YFSETQ. The CDR3 sequence: CASSFLIAGGLNNEQFF. CDR3 DNA: TGCGCCAGCAGCTTTTTAATAGCGGGAGGATTAAACAATGAGCAGTTCTTC.

The chain uses TRBV7-9 and TRBJ2-3, with TRBD2 identical over 9 bases. The germline CDR1 and CDR2 sequences are SEHNR and FQNEAQ (reference sequence). V dropped 5 bases and J dropped 2; count of bases not matched to a gene: 8. CDR3 length: 16 amino acids. CDR3 nucleotides: TGTGCCAGCAGCGCGACGACTAGCGGATCCACAGATACGCAGTATTTT. This sequence encodes CASSATTSGSTDTQYF.

This clonotype was recorded at least ten times. The chain joins TRBV4-1 to TRBJ2-3; the D gene is possibly TRBD2 (6 bases). The length of the CDR3 is 15 residues. V was shortened by 1 base and J by 6 bases, with 14 bases between the two germline ends. Germline V CDR1 and CDR2: MGHRA, YSYEKL. The CDR3 region is CASSQGLGLADTQYF. The DNA of the CDR3 is TGCGCCAGCAGCCAAGGACTAGGTCTGGCGGATACGCAGTATTTT.

This clonotype was counted ten times or more. CDR3 DNA: TGTGCCAGCAGCCCCGGGAGGCGCCAAGAGACCCAGTACTTC. It encodes CASSPGRRQETQYF. This sequence joins TRBV12-3 or TRBV12-4 and TRBJ2-5; 7 positions agree with TRBD2. The CDR3 extends over 14 amino acids. V gave up 6 bases and J gave up 1 base; unmatched junction bases: 5.

There are a few counts of this clonotype. V and J are TRBV7-9 and TRBJ2-3; TRBD1 matches at 9 bases. CDR3 length: 16 residues. Germline values: CDR1 SEHNR, CDR2 FQNEAQ (reference sequence). The J segment lost 4 bases and the V segment lost 8 bases, leaving 13 bases of the junction unmatched. The CDR3 spells CASHQQPGQGADTQYF. CDR3 nucleotide sequence: TGTGCCAGCCACCAACAACCGGGACAGGGCGCAGATACGCAGTATTTT.

In this sample, this clonotype turned up many times. The gene calls are TRBV7-3 and TRBJ2-3; 7 bases map to TRBD2. Trimming at V came to 5 bases and at J to 3 bases, leaving 14 bases not matched to a gene. CDR1 and CDR2 (germline): SGHTA, FQGTGA. This CDR3 is built from 17 residues. CDR3 amino acids: CASSPVTAGVETDTQYF. The CDR3 nucleotides are TGTGCCAGCAGCCCCGTCACGGCGGGAGTCGAGACAGATACGCAGTATTTT.

Ten or more counts support this clonotype. The chain couples TRBV10-3 to TRBJ2-1, with a weak D call TRBD2 (6 bases). Germline loops: CDR1 ENHRY, CDR2 SYGVKD. V lost 2 bases and J lost 2, with 10 bases in between. The CDR3 length is 15 residues. CDR3 coding DNA: TGTGCCATCAGTGAGGGAGGGCAAGCCTACAATGAGCAGTTCTTC. Protein: CAISEGGQAYNEQFF.

V usage is TRBV4-1 and J usage is TRBJ2-7, with TRBD1 matching over 9 bases. There are 15 residues in the CDR3. Looked up from germline, CDR1 is MGHRA and CDR2 is YSYEKL. V lost 0 bases and J lost 3; bases outside the gene matches: 3. CDR3 coding DNA: TGCGCCAGCAGCCAAGAGGGACAGGGCTACTACGAGCAGTACTTC. Its translation: CASSQEGQGYYEQYF.

This sequence joins TRBV27 and TRBJ1-2, with 8 bases matching TRBD1. CDR3 length equals 14 residues. From germline, CDR1 is MNHEY and CDR2 SMNVEV (reference sequence). Trimming cost V 5 bases and J 10 bases; bases outside gene matches: 12. The CDR3 spells CASSPAEDRADYTF. As DNA, the CDR3 is TGTGCCAGCAGTCCTGCCGAGGACAGGGCTGACTACACCTTC.

This sequence joins TRBV9 and TRBJ2-2; no clear D gene. The CDR3 spans 13 residues. The V end lost 1 base, the J end lost 3 bases, and 4 bases lay between the germline ends. The germline gives CDR1 SGDLS, CDR2 YYNGEE. CDR3 DNA sequence: TGTGCCAGCAGCGTAAGTTACACCGGGGAGCTGTTTTTT. This gives the protein CASSVSYTGELFF. Looking up the rest from reference TRBV9 and TRBJ2-2 gives the full variable domain: DSGVTQTPKHLITATGQRVTLRCSPRSGDLSVYWYQQSLDQGLQFLIQYYNGEERAKGNILERFSAQQFPDLHSELNLSSLELGDSALYFCASSVSYTGELFFGEGSRLTVL.